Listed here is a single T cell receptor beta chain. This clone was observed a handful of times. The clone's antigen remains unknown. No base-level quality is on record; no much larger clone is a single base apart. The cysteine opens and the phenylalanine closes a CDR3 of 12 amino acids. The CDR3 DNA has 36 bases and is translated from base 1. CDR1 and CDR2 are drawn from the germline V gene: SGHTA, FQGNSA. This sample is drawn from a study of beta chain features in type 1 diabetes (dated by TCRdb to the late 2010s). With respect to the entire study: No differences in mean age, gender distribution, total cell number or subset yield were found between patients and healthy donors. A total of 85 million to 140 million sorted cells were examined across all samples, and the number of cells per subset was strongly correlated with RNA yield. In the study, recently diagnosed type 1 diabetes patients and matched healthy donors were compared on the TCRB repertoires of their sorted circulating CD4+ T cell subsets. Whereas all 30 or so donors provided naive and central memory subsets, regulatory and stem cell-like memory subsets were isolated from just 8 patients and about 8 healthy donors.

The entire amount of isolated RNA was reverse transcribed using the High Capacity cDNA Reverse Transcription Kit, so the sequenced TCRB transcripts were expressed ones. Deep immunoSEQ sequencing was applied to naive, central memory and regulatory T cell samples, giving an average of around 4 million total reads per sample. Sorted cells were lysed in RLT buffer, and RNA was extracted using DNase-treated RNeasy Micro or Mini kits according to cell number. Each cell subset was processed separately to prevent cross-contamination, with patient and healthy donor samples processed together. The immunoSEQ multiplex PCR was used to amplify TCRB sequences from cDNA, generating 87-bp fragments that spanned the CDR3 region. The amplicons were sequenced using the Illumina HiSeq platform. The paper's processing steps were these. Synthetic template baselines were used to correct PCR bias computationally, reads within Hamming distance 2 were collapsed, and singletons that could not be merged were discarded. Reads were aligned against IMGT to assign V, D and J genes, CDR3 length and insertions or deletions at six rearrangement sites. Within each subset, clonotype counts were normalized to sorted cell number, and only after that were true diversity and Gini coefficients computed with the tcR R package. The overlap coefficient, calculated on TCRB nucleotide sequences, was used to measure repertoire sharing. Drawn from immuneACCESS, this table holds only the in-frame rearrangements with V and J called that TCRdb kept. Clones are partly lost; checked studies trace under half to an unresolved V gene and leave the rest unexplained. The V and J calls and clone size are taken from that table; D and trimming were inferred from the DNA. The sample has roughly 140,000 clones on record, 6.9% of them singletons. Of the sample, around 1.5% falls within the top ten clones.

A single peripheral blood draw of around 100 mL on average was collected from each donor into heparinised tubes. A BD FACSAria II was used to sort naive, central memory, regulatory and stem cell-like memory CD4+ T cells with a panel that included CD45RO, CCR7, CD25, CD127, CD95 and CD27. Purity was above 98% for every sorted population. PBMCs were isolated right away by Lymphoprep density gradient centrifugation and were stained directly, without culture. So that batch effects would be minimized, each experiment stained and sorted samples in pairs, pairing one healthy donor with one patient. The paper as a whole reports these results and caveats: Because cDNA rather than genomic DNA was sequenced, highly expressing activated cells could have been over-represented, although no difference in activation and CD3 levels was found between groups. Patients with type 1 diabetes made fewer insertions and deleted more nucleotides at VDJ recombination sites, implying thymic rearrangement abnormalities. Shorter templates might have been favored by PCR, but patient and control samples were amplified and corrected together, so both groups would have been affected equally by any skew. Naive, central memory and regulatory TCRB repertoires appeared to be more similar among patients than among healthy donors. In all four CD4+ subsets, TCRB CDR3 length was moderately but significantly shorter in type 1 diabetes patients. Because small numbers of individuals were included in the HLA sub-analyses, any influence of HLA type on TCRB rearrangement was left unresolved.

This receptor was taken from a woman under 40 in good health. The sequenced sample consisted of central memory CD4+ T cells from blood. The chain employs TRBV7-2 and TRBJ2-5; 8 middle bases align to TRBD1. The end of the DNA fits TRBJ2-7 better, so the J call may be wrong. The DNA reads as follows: TGTGCCAGCAGCTTGGACAGGGTCGAGCAGTACTTC. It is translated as CASSLDRVEQYF.